The TCR beta chain described here comes from a study of T cell responses to AZD1222 COVID-19 vaccine. Germline CDR1 and CDR2: SGHNT and YYREEE (reference sequence). This CDR3 has 13 residues. V lost 1 base, J lost 1 base, and 5 bases lay in between. Findings and limits, study-wide: Along spike, vaccine-associated CD4 TCRs were found throughout, with dominance at 160-218 and 743-854.

Details on this clone: The antigen is undetermined.

Assay used: immunoSEQ multiplex PCR; TCRdb lists only in-frame clones, some missing. The sample includes about 170,000 clones, approximately 90% of them seen just once. The chain couples TRBV5-4 to TRBJ1-1; D gene unclear. The material sequenced was peripheral blood, taken 28 days after the second AZD1222 dose. This TCR derives from an adult who received the AZD1222 COVID-19 vaccine. The DNA for the CDR3 is TGTGCCAGCAGCTTGTGGCAGAACACTGAAGCTTTCTTT. Translation gives CASSLWQNTEAFF.